This record concerns one T cell receptor (beta chain) sequence. The sample is drawn from a study of control samples from healthy donors and cancer patients. Assay used: immunoSEQ multiplex PCR; TCRdb lists only in-frame clones, some missing. Among about 18,000 clones listed, under 90% were seen once. The clonotype originates from a woman in her 70s with lung cancer. Sequenced input: PBMCs.

In DNA, the CDR3 is TGTGCCAGCAGTCCTCAGACGGTTGGGGAGCAGTACTTC. This codes for CASSPQTVGEQYF. The chain joins TRBV28 to TRBJ2-7; D ambiguous. Trimming left V 5 bases short and J 7 bases short, with 15 bases between. CDR1 is MDHEN, CDR2 SYDVKM, per germline. The CDR3 contains 13 residues.